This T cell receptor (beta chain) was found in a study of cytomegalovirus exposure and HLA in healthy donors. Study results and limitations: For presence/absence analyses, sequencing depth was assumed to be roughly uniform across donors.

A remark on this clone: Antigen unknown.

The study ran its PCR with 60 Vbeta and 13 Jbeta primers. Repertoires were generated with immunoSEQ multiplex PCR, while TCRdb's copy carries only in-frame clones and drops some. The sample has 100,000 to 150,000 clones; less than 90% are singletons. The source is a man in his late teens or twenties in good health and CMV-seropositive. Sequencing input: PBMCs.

CDR3 nucleotide sequence: TGTGCCAGCAGTGAATCTACCCTCTCTGGAAACACCATATATTTT. This translates into CASSESTLSGNTIYF. The chain has TRBV25-1 and TRBJ1-3; no firm D call. Per germline, CDR1 MGHDK and CDR2 SYGVNS. The CDR3 runs to 15 residues. V lost 1 base and J lost 0, with 7 bases in between.